The clone carrying this T cell receptor (beta chain) has a handful of counts. Its cognate antigen is unknown. The data belong to a study of vaccination and CD4 T cells after COVID-19. As for treatment: approximately 10-day PBMC culture with coronavirus spike peptide pools or control peptides (ViraFEST assay). The CDR3 runs to 15 residues. CDR1 is SNHLY and CDR2 is FYNNEI in the germline V gene. Trimming shortened V by 4 bases and J by 5 bases, and 17 bases separated the two germline ends. An Oncomine TCR Beta short-read assay was used to sequence the DNA from cultured CD4+ T cells. TCRdb re-called the PCR reads with MiXCR, one entry per CDR3 protein. Among under 4,500 distinct CDR3 sequences, 38% were seen once, and the ten largest hold about a quarter.

The rearrangement joins TRBV2 to TRBJ2-5; a weak D match, TRBD2 (6 bases). This receptor was identified in a human donor who had recovered from COVID-19. Sequencing input: CD4+ T cells from blood, cultured in vitro. The chain's CDR3 is CASSGLGGVWETQYF. In DNA, the CDR3 is TGTGCCAGCAGTGGCTTGGGGGGTGTCTGGGAGACCCAGTACTTC.